A single sample gave rise to the 18 T cell receptor beta chains below, sequenced in a study of T cell repertoires in cytomegalovirus infection. TCRdb ran MiXCR on the reads and lists one entry per CDR3 protein. The repertoire holds some 440,000 distinct CDR3 sequences, with 31% as singletons. The material sequenced was PBMCs. These receptors originate from a human donor in good health (CMV status not recorded). Some clones in this sample may be carry-over from other donors' samples.

The sample holds many counts of this clonotype. The chain recombines TRBV7-6 with TRBJ2-3, with D maybe TRBD1 (6 bases). Germline V CDR1 and CDR2: SGHVS, FNYEAQ. The CDR3 totals 18 residues. V lost 5 bases to trimming and J lost 2 bases, with 23 bases between them. The CDR3 coding sequence is TGTGCCAGCAGCCGAGGACAGAGCTGGGGGAGCTCCACAGATACGCAGTATTTT. Its protein product is CASSRGQSWGSSTDTQYF. Full variable domain (missing parts from reference TRBV7-6 and TRBJ2-3): GAGVSQSPRYKVTKRGQDVALRCDPISGHVSLYWYRQALGQGPEFLTYFNYEAQQDKSGLPNDRFSAERPEGSISTLTIQRTEQRDSAMYRCASSRGQSWGSSTDTQYFGPGTRLTVL.

This clonotype came up once. The genes are TRBV7-9 and TRBJ2-7, with unresolved D. Germline loops: CDR1 SEHNR, CDR2 FQNEAQ (reference sequence). The length of the CDR3 is 17 residues. The V end was cut by 5 bases, the J end by 1 base, with 21 bases between. This CDR3 is CASSPTFLGSDSYEQYF. The CDR3 DNA reads TGTGCCAGCAGCCCCACTTTTCTAGGCTCCGATTCCTACGAGCAGTACTTC.

This clonotype was counted at least ten times. The chain couples TRBV7-2 to TRBJ2-6; D is unresolved. Germline V gene sequence: CDR1 SGHTA, CDR2 FQGNSA. CDR3 size: 17 residues. V lost 1 base and J lost 4, with 14 bases in between. CDR3: CASSLVGLPNGANVLTF. In nucleotides, the CDR3 is TGTGCCAGCAGCTTAGTAGGGCTACCAAACGGGGCCAACGTCCTGACTTTC.

This chain connects TRBV6-6 to TRBJ1-1, with TRBD1 as a possible D gene (5 bases). Germline values: CDR1 MNHNY, CDR2 SVGAGI (reference sequence). The CDR3 is made up of 16 amino acids. V lost 2 bases and J lost 0, with 13 bases in between. The CDR3 nucleotides read TGTGCCAGCAGTTACGGGGTGGGCAGGGTGAACACTGAAGCTTTCTTT. Encoded protein: CASSYGVGRVNTEAFF.

Details on this clonotype: A much bigger clone sits one base away, suggesting this may be a read error. The chain employs TRBV11-3 and TRBJ2-5; TRBD1 is a possible D gene (6 bases). Trimming removed 6 bases from V and 2 bases from J, with 13 bases in between. The CDR3 runs 14 residues. Germline-derived CDR1 and CDR2 are SGHNT and YENEEA. The CDR3 DNA reads TGTGCCAGCAGAGGGGACACTGCGCAAGAGACCCAGTACTTC. This gives the protein CASRGDTAQETQYF. Drawing the rest from reference TRBV11-3 and TRBJ2-5, the complete variable domain is EAGVVQSPRYKIIEKKQPVAFWCNPISGHNTLYWYLQNLGQGPELLIRYENEEAVDDSQLPKDRFSAERLKGVDSTLKIQPAELGDSAVYLCASRGDTAQETQYFGPGTRLLVL.

The rearrangement uses TRBV13 and TRBJ2-1; 7 bases are a match to TRBD1. Trimming took 5 bases from V and 6 from J; bases not matched to a gene: 10. The CDR3 length is 15 residues. Germline V CDR1 and CDR2: PRHDT, FYEKMQ (reference sequence). CDR3: CASSPPGGTTNEQFF. The CDR3 coding sequence is TGTGCCAGCAGCCCGCCAGGGGGAACCACCAATGAGCAGTTCTTC.

The chain has TRBV5-4 and TRBJ2-7; a weak D match, TRBD2 (5 bases). Trimming cost V 2 bases and J 7 bases, with 10 bases left between them. Germline assignment: CDR1 SGHNT and CDR2 YYREEE (reference sequence). This CDR3 spans 12 amino acids. The chain's CDR3 is CASSFGLGEQYF. In DNA, the CDR3 is TGTGCCAGCAGCTTTGGACTGGGAGAGCAGTACTTC.

This clonotype was observed a few times. This rearrangement joins TRBV6-2 or TRBV6-3 to TRBJ2-1; unclear D gene. V was clipped by 8 bases and J by 7 bases, with 12 bases between them. The germline CDR1 and CDR2 sequences are MNHEY and SVGEGT. There are 12 residues in the CDR3. CDR3 protein: CASLGRVNEQFF. CDR3 sequence (DNA): TGTGCCAGCCTCGGTAGGGTTAATGAGCAGTTCTTC.

Comments on this clonotype: A read error may account for a junction end that differs from germline. The J gene is TRBJ2-7, the V gene TRBV7-9; no firm D call. Per the germline V gene, CDR1 is SEHNR and CDR2 is FQNEAQ (reference sequence). This CDR3 region has 15 residues. CDR3: CASSIDGRPSYEQFF. CDR3 nucleotides: TGTGCCAGCAGTATAGATGGCCGTCCCTCCTACGAGCAGTTCTTT. The whole variable domain, remainder taken from reference TRBV7-9 and TRBJ2-7, is DTGVSQNPRHKITKRGQNVTFRCDPISEHNRLYWYRQTLGQGPEFLTYFQNEAQLEKSRLLSDRFSAERPKGSFSTLEIQRTEQGDSAMYLCASSIDGRPSYEQFFGPGTRLTVT.

The chain joins TRBV24-1 to TRBJ1-2; D is ambiguous. The germline gives CDR1 KGHDR, CDR2 SFDVKD. CDR3 length equals 13 residues. V was cut by 2 bases and J by 2 bases, with 5 bases left in between. Here the CDR3 DNA reads TGTGCCACCAGTGATTCCCCAAACTATGGCTACACCTTC. The encoded protein is CATSDSPNYGYTF.

V is TRBV5-4 and J is TRBJ1-6; D remains unclear. The CDR3 totals 13 residues. V lost 0 bases to trimming and J lost 10 bases, with 8 bases between them. Germline-derived CDR1 and CDR2 are SGHNT and YYREEE (reference sequence). The CDR3 coding sequence is TGTGCCAGCAGCTTGGCCCTAGGATCACCCCTCCACTTT. Translated, it gives CASSLALGSPLHF.

The chain uses TRBV20-1 and TRBJ2-7; possible D gene TRBD1, 6 bases. V lost 0 bases and J 4 bases, leaving 10 bases between the germline ends. This CDR3 is built from 13 residues. The germline gives CDR1 DFQATT, CDR2 SNEGSKA (reference sequence). The CDR3 loop reads CSARDWTVYEQYF. DNA for the CDR3: TGCAGTGCTAGAGATTGGACAGTTTACGAGCAGTACTTC.

As for this clonotype: A clone one base away is much larger, so this may be a read error. The genes are TRBV6-6 and TRBJ1-2; D gene ambiguous. From germline, CDR1 is MNHNY and CDR2 SVGAGI (reference sequence). Trimming stripped 5 bases from V and 8 bases from J, with 18 bases between. CDR3 length equals 14 residues. The CDR3 region is CASSDRGPPVGYTF. In DNA form, the CDR3 reads TGTGCCAGCAGTGACCGGGGTCCGCCGGTGGGCTACACCTTC.

Concerning this clonotype: An end of the junction differs from the germline gene, which may be a read error. The rearrangement links TRBV18 to TRBJ2-7; D is possibly TRBD1 or TRBD2 (6 bases each). The CDR3 consists of 12 residues. Germline V gene sequence: CDR1 KGHSH, CDR2 LQKENI. CDR3 DNA: TGTGCCAGCTCACCACCGGGGGGCGAGCAGGACTTC. It is translated as CASSPPGGEQDF.

There are many counts of this clonotype. This chain connects TRBV2 to TRBJ1-1; D gene ambiguous. The CDR3 runs 11 residues. The germline V and J ends were trimmed by 6 bases and 2 bases, with 4 bases remaining between them. Germline assignment: CDR1 SNHLY and CDR2 FYNNEI. The CDR3, as DNA: TGTGCCAGCAGAACAAACACTGAAGCTTTCTTT. Translated: CASRTNTEAFF.

This clonotype was picked up a small number of times. The chain couples TRBV19 to TRBJ2-2; 7 positions match TRBD2. With V trimmed by 6 bases and J by 5 bases, 21 bases remained unmatched. This CDR3 contains 19 residues. Germline assignment: CDR1 LNHDA and CDR2 SQIVND (reference sequence). The CDR3 nucleotides read TGTGCCAGTAGACCCGGGAAATCGAACTACCGGGGGGAGACCGGGGAGCTGTTTTTT. Encoded protein: CASRPGKSNYRGETGELFF.

In this sample, this clonotype turned up a few times. The chain combines TRBV6-6 with TRBJ1-1; a possible D gene is TRBD1 (6 bases). Germline lookup yields CDR1 MNHNY and CDR2 SVGAGI (reference sequence). Trimming took off 5 bases at V and 0 bases at J, with 13 bases between the two ends. CDR3 length: 15 amino acids. DNA for the CDR3: TGTGCCAGCAGTGCCAACAGGGTCATGAACACTGAAGCTTTCTTT. The encoded protein is CASSANRVMNTEAFF.

In this sample, this clonotype turned up many times. The rearrangement links TRBV7-6 to TRBJ1-2; D might be TRBD1 (5 bases). The CDR3 loop spans 13 amino acids. With 2 bases removed from V and 8 bases from J, the gap between germline ends came to 12 bases. CDR1 is SGHVS, CDR2 FNYEAQ, per germline. DNA for the CDR3: TGTGCCAGCAGCTTACAGGGCTCGGTGGGCTACACCTTC. Amino acids: CASSLQGSVGYTF.